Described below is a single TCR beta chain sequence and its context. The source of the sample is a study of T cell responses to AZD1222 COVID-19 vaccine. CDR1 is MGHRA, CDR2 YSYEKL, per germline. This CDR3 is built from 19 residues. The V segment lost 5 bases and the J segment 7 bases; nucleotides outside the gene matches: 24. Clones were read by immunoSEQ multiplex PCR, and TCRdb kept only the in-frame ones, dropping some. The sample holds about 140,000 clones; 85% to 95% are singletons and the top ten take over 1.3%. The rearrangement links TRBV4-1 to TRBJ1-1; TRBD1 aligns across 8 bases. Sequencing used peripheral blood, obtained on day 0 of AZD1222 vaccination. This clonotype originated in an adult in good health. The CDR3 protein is CASSYHYRSRQGRKNEAFF. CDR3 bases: TGCGCCAGCAGCTATCATTACAGGTCGCGACAGGGGCGGAAAAATGAAGCTTTCTTT.